This TCR beta chain derives from a study of T-cell memory formation after mild COVID-19. A single record per CDR3 protein comes from TCRdb applying MiXCR to the 5' RACE reads. Among hundreds of thousands of distinct CDR3 sequences listed, 15% to 17% were seen once. Losses at the gene ends were 6 bases for V and 7 bases for J; bases not matched to a gene: 16. CDR1 MGHDK and CDR2 SYGVNS come from the germline V gene. The CDR3 is 17 residues long. Sequencing was carried out using PBMCs or a T cell subset sorted from them (not recorded which). The sequence came from an adult woman who had mild COVID-19 (a few samples of this study predate the infection). Cell type and time point are not known. The chain couples TRBV25-1 to TRBJ2-5; 11 positions agree with TRBD2. The CDR3: CASRAHSVAGGFVTQYF. The CDR3 coding sequence is TGTGCCAGCAGAGCCCATAGTGTAGCGGGGGGGTTCGTGACCCAGTACTTC.